This entry concerns a single TCR beta chain. The data originate from a study of T cell changes during pregnancy in multiple sclerosis. Sequencing used immunoSEQ multiplex PCR; TCRdb keeps in-frame clones, though not all of them. Of tens of thousands of clones in the sample, over 85% are singletons; the top ten hold 2%. The CDR3 covers 16 residues. Deletions cut 2 bases from V and 6 bases from J, with 19 bases between. Germline assignment: CDR1 PRHDT and CDR2 FYEKMQ (reference sequence). This clonotype was obtained from a female donor with multiple sclerosis, enrolled in a pregnancy study. The chain carries TRBV13 and TRBJ1-1; D is uncertain. The material sequenced was peripheral blood, taken in the second trimester of pregnancy. The CDR3 loop reads CASSLSLGGLNSEAFF. In DNA form, the CDR3 reads TGTGCCAGCAGCTTATCATTAGGAGGATTAAACTCTGAAGCTTTCTTT.